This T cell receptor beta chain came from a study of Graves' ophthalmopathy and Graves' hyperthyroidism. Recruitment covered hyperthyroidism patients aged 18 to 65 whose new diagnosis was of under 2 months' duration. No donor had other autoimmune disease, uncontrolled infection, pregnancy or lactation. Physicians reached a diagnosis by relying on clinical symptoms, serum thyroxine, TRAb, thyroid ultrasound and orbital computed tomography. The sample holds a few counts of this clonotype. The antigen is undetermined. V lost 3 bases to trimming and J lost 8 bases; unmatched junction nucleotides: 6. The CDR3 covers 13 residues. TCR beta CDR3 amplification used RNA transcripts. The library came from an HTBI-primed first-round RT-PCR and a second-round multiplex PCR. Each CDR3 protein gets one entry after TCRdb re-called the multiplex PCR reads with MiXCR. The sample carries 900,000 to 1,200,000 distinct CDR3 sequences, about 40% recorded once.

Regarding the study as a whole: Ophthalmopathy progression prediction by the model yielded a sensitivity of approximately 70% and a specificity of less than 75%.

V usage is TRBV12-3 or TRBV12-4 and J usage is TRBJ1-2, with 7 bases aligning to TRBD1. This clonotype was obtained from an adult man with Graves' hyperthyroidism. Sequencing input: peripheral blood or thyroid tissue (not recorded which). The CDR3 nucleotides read TGTGCCAGCAGTTTGTACAGGGGCACGGGCTACACCTTC. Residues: CASSLYRGTGYTF.